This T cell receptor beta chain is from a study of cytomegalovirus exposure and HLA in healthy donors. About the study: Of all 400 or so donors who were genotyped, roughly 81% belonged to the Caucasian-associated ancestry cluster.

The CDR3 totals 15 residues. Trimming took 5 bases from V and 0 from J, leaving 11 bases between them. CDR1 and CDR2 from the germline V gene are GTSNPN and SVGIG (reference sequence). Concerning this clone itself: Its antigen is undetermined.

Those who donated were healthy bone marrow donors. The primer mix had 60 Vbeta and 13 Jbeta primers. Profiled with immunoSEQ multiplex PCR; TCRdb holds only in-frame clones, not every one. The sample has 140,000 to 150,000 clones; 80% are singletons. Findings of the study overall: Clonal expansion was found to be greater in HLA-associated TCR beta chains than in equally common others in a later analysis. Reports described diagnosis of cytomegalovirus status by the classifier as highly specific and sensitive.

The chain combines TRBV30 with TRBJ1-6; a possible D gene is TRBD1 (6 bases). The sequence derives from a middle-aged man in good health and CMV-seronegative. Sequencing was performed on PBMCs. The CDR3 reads CAWVQGSSYNSPLHF. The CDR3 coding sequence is TGTGCCTGGGTACAGGGAAGCTCCTATAATTCACCCCTCCACTTT.